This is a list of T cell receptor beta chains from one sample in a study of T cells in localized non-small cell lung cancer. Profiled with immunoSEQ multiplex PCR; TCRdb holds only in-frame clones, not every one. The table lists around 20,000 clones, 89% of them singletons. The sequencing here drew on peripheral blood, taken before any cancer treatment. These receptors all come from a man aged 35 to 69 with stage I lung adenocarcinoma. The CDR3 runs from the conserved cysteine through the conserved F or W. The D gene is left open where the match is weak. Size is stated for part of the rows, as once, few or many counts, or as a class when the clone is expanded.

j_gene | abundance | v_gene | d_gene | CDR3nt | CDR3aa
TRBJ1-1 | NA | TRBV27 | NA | TGTGCCAGCAGTTTCGGCAGCCCGAACACTGAAGCTTTCTTT | CASSFGSPNTEAFF
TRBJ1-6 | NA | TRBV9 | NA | TGTGCCAGCAGCGGCCGGACGGGGAATTCACCCCTCCACTTT | CASSGRTGNSPLHF
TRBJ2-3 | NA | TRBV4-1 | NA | TGCGCCAGCAGCCAAGGGGGCGGGGGCCAAAGCACAGATACGCAGTATTTT | CASSQGGGGQSTDTQYF
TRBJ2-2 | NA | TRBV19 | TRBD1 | TGTGCCAGTAGGGAACCGGGACAGGGTTTGGCCGGGGAGCTGTTTTTT | CASREPGQGLAGELFF
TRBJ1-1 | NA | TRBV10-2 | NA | TGCGCCAGCAGTGAATCTACAGGGCAGAACACTGAAGCTTTCTTT | CASSESTGQNTEAFF
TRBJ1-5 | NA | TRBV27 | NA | TGTGCCAGCAGTCCCAAACCCGAAGTCTCCGGGGCGGGCAATCAGCCCCAGCATTTT | CASSPKPEVSGAGNQPQHF
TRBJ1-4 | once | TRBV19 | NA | TGTGCCAGTAGTATAGAAAGGGGTGAAAAACTGTTTTTT | CASSIERGEKLFF
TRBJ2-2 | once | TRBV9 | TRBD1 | TGTGCCAGCAGCGTAGGACAGGGGGCAGGTGGGGAGCTGTTTTTT | CASSVGQGAGGELFF
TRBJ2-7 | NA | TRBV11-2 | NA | TGTGCCAGCAGCCCGCCAGGAGGGCCCGACGAGCAGTACTTC | CASSPPGGPDEQYF
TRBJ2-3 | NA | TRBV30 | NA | TGTGCCTGGAGTGAAGGGAATGGAGCAGATACGCAGTATTTT | CAWSEGNGADTQYF
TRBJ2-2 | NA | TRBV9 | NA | TGTGCCAGCACCCCCAGGGACGGATCGAACACCGGGGAGCTGTTTTTT | CASTPRDGSNTGELFF
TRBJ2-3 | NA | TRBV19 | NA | TGTGCCAGTAGGGAGCTTCTCACAGATACGCAGTATTTT | CASRELLTDTQYF
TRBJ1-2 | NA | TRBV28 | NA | TGTGCCAGCACCCCCAGGGCCTCAGGTTACTATGGCTACACCTTC | CASTPRASGYYGYTF
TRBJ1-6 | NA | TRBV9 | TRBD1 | TGTGCCAGCAGCGCGGAGGGACAGATGGAAAATTCACCCCTCCACTTT | CASSAEGQMENSPLHF
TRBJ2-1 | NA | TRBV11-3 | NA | TGTGCCAGCAGCCGGGGACACAATGAGCAGTTCTTC | CASSRGHNEQFF
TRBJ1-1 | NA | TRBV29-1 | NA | TGCAGCGGAAAGACTACAGGTAACACTGAAGCTTTCTTT | CSGKTTGNTEAFF
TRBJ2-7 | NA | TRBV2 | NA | TGTGCCAGCAGAGAGGACAGCACAAAGCAGTACTTC | CASREDSTKQYF
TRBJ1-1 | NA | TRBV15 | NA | TGTGCCACCAGCAGGCCGCCCCCGGCGGTGAACACTGAAGCTTTCTTT | CATSRPPPAVNTEAFF
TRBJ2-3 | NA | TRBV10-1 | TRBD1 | TGCGCCAGCAGTGCACAGGGGGGCACGCAGTATTTT | CASSAQGGTQYF
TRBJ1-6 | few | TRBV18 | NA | TGTGCCAGCTCACCCGACAGGACGACTAATTCACCCCTCCACTTT | CASSPDRTTNSPLHF
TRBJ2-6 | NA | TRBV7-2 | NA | TGTGCCAGCAGCTTAGGGGGCTTAGGGGCCAACGTCCTGACTTTC | CASSLGGLGANVLTF
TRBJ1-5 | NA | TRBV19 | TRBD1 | TGTGCCAGTACCCCCCTAATCGGCGGGAGACAGGGGGCAGGGGGCAATCAGCCCCAGCATTTT | CASTPLIGGRQGAGGNQPQHF
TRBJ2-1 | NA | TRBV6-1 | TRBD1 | TGTGCCAGCAGTGCCCCAGGGGGAATAGTGAACAATGAGCAGTTCTTC | CASSAPGGIVNNEQFF
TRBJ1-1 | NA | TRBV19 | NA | TGTGCCACCGCATTGGAATCGACTGAAGCTTTCTTT | CATALESTEAFF
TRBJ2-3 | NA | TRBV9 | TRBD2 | TGTGCCAGCATAGGCGGGAGTGGCGATACGCAGTATTTT | CASIGGSGDTQYF
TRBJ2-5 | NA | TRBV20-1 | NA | TGCAAGGTGGGAGACCAAGAGACCCAGTACTTC | CKVGDQETQYF
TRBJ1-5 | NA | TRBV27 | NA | TGTGCCAGCAGTTTCAGAGGTTATAGCAATCAGCCCCAGCATTTT | CASSFRGYSNQPQHF
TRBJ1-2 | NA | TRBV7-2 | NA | TGTGCCAGCAGCTTATCCGGGACGGCCTATGGCTACACCTTC | CASSLSGTAYGYTF
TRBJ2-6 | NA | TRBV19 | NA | TGTGCCAGTAGTATGGCTAACTCTTTTAGCTCTGGGGCCAACGTCCTGACTTTC | CASSMANSFSSGANVLTF
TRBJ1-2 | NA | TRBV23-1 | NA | TGCGCCAGCAGTCCGGACGTATGGGGCTACACCTTC | CASSPDVWGYTF
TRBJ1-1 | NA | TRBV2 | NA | TGTGTGAGCAGGTATAGAGGTCAAAACACTGAAGCTTTCTTT | CVSRYRGQNTEAFF
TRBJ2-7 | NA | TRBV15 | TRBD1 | TGTGCCACCAGCAGAGATGACAGGGGGCGAAACGAGCAGTACTTC | CATSRDDRGRNEQYF
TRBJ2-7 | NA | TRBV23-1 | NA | TGCGCCAGCGGAGAAAGCTACGAGCAGTACTTC | CASGESYEQYF
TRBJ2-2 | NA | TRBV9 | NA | TGTGCCAGCAGCGTAGTTAGCCGGAGCGTTGGCACCGGGGAGCTGTTTTTT | CASSVVSRSVGTGELFF
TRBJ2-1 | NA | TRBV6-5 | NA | TGTGCCAGCAGTTACTATGTTGGATCCTACAATGAGCAGTTCTTC | CASSYYVGSYNEQFF
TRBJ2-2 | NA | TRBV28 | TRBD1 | TGTGCCAGCCTGTCGGAACAGGGGGGAGGCACCGGGGAGCTGTTTTTT | CASLSEQGGGTGELFF